Below are 14 T cell receptor beta chains sequenced from a single sample in a study of T cells after yellow fever vaccination. MiXCR, run by TCRdb on the 5' RACE reads, gives a single entry per CDR3 protein. This table has hundreds of thousands of distinct CDR3 sequences, 18% appearing once. The sequenced sample was PBMCs, obtained before the yellow fever booster vaccination. These TCRs come from a man aged 18 to 29 who received the YFV17D yellow fever vaccine.

The chain joins TRBV5-5 to TRBJ2-2, with D unresolved. Germline V gene lookup returns CDR1 SGHKS and CDR2 YYEKEE (reference sequence). V gave up 5 bases and J gave up 0 bases, with 14 bases separating them. The CDR3 consists of 16 residues. The CDR3 is CASRYGWHPNTGELFF. The CDR3 DNA reads TGTGCCAGCAGGTACGGGTGGCACCCGAACACCGGGGAGCTGTTTTTT.

This clonotype was counted many times. J is TRBJ2-1 and V is TRBV20-1, with 7 nucleotides matching TRBD2. CDR1 is DFQATT and CDR2 is SNEGSKA in the germline V gene (reference sequence). The ends lost 3 bases at V and 7 bases at J; junction bases unmatched: 12. CDR3 size: 15 residues. The CDR3 protein is CSARAVGTTGNEQFF. CDR3 in DNA: TGCAGTGCTAGGGCGGTGGGGACTACCGGTAATGAGCAGTTCTTC.

This clonotype was seen a handful of times. This chain joins TRBV4-1 and TRBJ1-1; D gene uncertain. The CDR3 runs 15 residues. The V and J ends lost 4 bases and 5 bases respectively, with 17 bases between them. The germline CDR1 and CDR2 sequences are MGHRA and YSYEKL. CDR3 sequence: CASSLETGSNTEAFF. CDR3 sequence (DNA): TGCGCCAGCAGCCTGGAAACCGGGAGTAATACTGAAGCTTTCTTT.

The V and J genes are TRBV10-2 and TRBJ2-7; no definite D call. This CDR3 is built from 12 residues. Trimming stripped 3 bases from V and 3 bases from J, with 6 bases between. Germline V gene data show CDR1 as WSHSY and CDR2 as SAAADI. The chain's CDR3 is CASSDNSYEQYV. The CDR3 nucleotides read TGCGCCAGCAGTGACAACAGCTACGAGCAGTACGTC.

This chain links TRBV5-5 with TRBJ2-7; no firm D call. V lost 2 bases to trimming and J lost 7 bases, with 10 bases between them. The CDR3 totals 12 residues. Germline CDR1 reads SGHKS; CDR2 reads YYEKEE (reference sequence). CDR3 DNA: TGTGCCAGCAGCTTTCTAGGGCGGGAGCAGTACGTC. It translates to CASSFLGREQYV.

This clonotype has more than one count but fewer than ten. J is TRBJ2-2 and V is TRBV6-2 or TRBV6-3, with D possibly being TRBD1 (7 bases). The germline V and J ends were trimmed by 7 bases and 6 bases, with 18 bases remaining between them. The CDR3 sequence is 15 residues long. Germline CDR1 is MNHEY and CDR2 is SVGEGT. As DNA, the CDR3 is TGTGCCAGCACCTACAGACAGGGCGGGGCCGGGGAGCTGTTTTTT. Its translation: CASTYRQGGAGELFF.

The chain couples TRBV27 to TRBJ1-4; 9 bases line up with TRBD1. The V gene's germline CDR1 is MNHEY and CDR2 SMNVEV (reference sequence). The CDR3 covers 14 residues. Trimming took 4 bases from V and 10 from J; bases not matched to a gene: 7. CDR3 sequence: CASSSDRGDGKLFF. CDR3 nucleotides: TGTGCCAGCAGTTCCGACAGGGGGGATGGAAAACTGTTTTTT.

This sequence joins TRBV18 and TRBJ1-3, with D tentatively TRBD1 (5 bases). Germline V gene lookup returns CDR1 KGHSH and CDR2 LQKENI. V lost 3 bases, J lost 0 bases, and 18 bases lay in between. The CDR3 has 18 amino acids. This CDR3 is CASSPISGDRNSGNTIYF. The CDR3 bases are TGTGCCAGCTCACCGATAAGCGGGGACCGCAACTCTGGAAACACCATATATTTT.

V and J are TRBV5-1 and TRBJ1-2; no firm D call. CDR1 SGHRS and CDR2 YFSETQ come from the germline V gene. Deletions cut 0 bases from V and 3 bases from J, with 9 bases between. The CDR3 extends over 14 amino acids. The DNA of the CDR3 is TGCGCCAGCAGCTTGGTTGCCAGATACTATGGCTACACCTTC. This gives the protein CASSLVARYYGYTF.

This chain joins TRBV6-5 and TRBJ1-1; D possibly corresponds to TRBD1 (6 bases). CDR1 and CDR2 (germline): MNHEY, SVGAGI. V was cut by 4 bases and J by 0 bases, with 12 bases left in between. The CDR3 contains 15 residues. DNA for the CDR3: TGTGCCAGCAGTTCGTCGGGACACCTGAACACTGAAGCTTTCTTT. Protein: CASSSSGHLNTEAFF.

The table lists this clonotype with a few counts. V usage is TRBV5-1 and J usage is TRBJ2-1; 10 bases are shared with TRBD1. The CDR3 is 14 residues long. Germline lookup yields CDR1 SGHRS and CDR2 YFSETQ. J lost 5 bases, V lost 3 bases, and 2 bases had no gene match. For the CDR3, the DNA is TGCGCCAGCAGCTGGGACAGGGGCCACAATGAGCAGTTCTTC. Protein: CASSWDRGHNEQFF.

The table lists this clonotype with a few counts. V is TRBV5-1 and J is TRBJ1-1; 7 bases are shared with TRBD1. The CDR3 contains 12 residues. CDR1 is SGHRS, CDR2 YFSETQ, per germline. Germline trimming cut 3 bases from V and 8 bases from J; bases unmatched to any gene: 4. The chain's CDR3 is CASSSGQFEAFF. The CDR3 nucleotides read TGCGCCAGCAGCTCGGGACAGTTCGAAGCTTTCTTT.

The V gene is TRBV29-1, the J gene TRBJ2-1; no reliable D call. Deletions cut 7 bases from V and 8 bases from J, with 12 bases between. CDR1 is SQVTM and CDR2 is ANQGSEA in the germline V gene. This CDR3 is 11 amino acids long. The CDR3 is CSAHPGDEQFF. The CDR3 region has the DNA TGCAGCGCCCATCCGGGCGATGAGCAGTTCTTC.

This clonotype came up a few times. This CDR3 reads CASSSPNELSPLHF. The CDR3 DNA sequence: TGTGCCAGCAGCTCCCCCAACGAACTTTCACCCCTCCACTTT. The genes are TRBV11-2 and TRBJ1-6; no clear D. Germline V lookup: CDR1 SGHAT, CDR2 FQNNGV. Trimming pared 4 bases from V and 9 bases from J, leaving 13 bases between. The CDR3 length is 14 residues.